What follows are 2 T cell receptor beta chains derived from one specimen sequenced in a study of blood T cell repertoires in COVID-19. The method was immunoSEQ multiplex PCR; TCRdb's version includes in-frame clones alone and lacks a portion of them. The data hold 300,000 to 450,000 clones, with around 85% observed a single time. Sequencing was carried out using peripheral blood. The receptors come from a woman aged 18-29 years with acute or convalescent COVID-19.

This rearrangement joins TRBV9 to TRBJ1-1, with 8 bases identical to TRBD1. The CDR3 covers 14 residues. Germline-derived CDR1 and CDR2 are SGDLS and YYNGEE. The ends lost 3 bases at V and 4 bases at J; junction bases unmatched: 5. The CDR3 spells CASSEHRGSTEAFF. The CDR3 coding sequence is TGTGCCAGCAGCGAACACAGGGGGAGCACTGAAGCTTTCTTT. The full variable domain, its missing parts supplied by reference TRBV9 and TRBJ1-1, is DSGVTQTPKHLITATGQRVTLRCSPRSGDLSVYWYQQSLDQGLQFLIQYYNGEERAKGNILERFSAQQFPDLHSELNLSSLELGDSALYFCASSEHRGSTEAFFGQGTRLTVV.

The chain's CDR3 is CASNGLLADTQYF. The CDR3 DNA sequence: TGTGCCAGCAACGGACTACTCGCGGATACGCAGTATTTT. The rearrangement joins TRBV14 to TRBJ2-3, with D possibly matching TRBD2 (6 bases). Per the germline V gene, CDR1 is SGHDN and CDR2 is FVKESK. This CDR3 has 13 residues. The ends were cut back, 7 bases at V and 6 bases at J, with 14 bases in the middle.